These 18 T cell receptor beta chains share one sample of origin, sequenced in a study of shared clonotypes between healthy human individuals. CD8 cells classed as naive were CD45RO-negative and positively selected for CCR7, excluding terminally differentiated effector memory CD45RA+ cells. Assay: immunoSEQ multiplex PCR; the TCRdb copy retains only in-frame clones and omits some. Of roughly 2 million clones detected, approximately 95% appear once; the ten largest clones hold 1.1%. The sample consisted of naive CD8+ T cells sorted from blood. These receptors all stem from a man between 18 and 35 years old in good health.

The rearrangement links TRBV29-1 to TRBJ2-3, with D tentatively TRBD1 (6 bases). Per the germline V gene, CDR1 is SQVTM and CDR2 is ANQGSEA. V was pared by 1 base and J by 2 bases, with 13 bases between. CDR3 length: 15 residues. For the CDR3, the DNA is TGCAGCGTTGAAGGCCGACAGGCCGACACAGATACGCAGTATTTT. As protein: CSVEGRQADTDTQYF.

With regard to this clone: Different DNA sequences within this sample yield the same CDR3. The CDR3 DNA reads TGTGCCAGCAGTTTAGGCCTAGCGGGAGCCGGGGAGCTGTTTTTT. This translates into CASSLGLAGAGELFF. This chain uses TRBV27 with TRBJ2-2; 10 bases line up with TRBD2. Germline CDR1 reads MNHEY; CDR2 reads SMNVEV (reference sequence). CDR3 length: 15 residues. Trimming at V came to 2 bases and at J to 6 bases, leaving 3 bases not matched to a gene.

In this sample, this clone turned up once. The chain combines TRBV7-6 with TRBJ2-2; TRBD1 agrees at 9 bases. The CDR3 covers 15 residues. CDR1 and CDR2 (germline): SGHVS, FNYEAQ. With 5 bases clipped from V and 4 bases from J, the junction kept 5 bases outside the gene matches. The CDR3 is CASSPRTGATGELFF. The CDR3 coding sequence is TGTGCCAGCAGCCCTCGGACAGGGGCCACCGGGGAGCTGTTTTTT.

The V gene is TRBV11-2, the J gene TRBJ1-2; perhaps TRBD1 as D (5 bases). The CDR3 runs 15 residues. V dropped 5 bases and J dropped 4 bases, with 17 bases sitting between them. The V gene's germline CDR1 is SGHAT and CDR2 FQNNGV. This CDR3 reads CASSRGSGPSYGYTF. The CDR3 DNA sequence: TGTGCCAGCAGCCGGGGCTCAGGGCCATCCTATGGCTACACCTTC.

The CDR3 coding sequence is TGTGCCAGCAGCTCCTTAATAGCGGGGGATCAAGAGACCCAGTACTTC. Protein sequence: CASSSLIAGDQETQYF. The chain joins TRBV7-9 to TRBJ2-5, with 9 bases matching TRBD2. Trimming removed 4 bases from V and 2 bases from J; junction bases left unmatched: 8. The CDR3 is 16 amino acids. Germline assignment: CDR1 SEHNR and CDR2 FQNEAQ (reference sequence). Together with reference TRBV7-9 and TRBJ2-5, the CDR3 gives the full variable domain: DTGVSQNPRHKITKRGQNVTFRCDPISEHNRLYWYRQTLGQGPEFLTYFQNEAQLEKSRLLSDRFSAERPKGSFSTLEIQRTEQGDSAMYLCASSSLIAGDQETQYFGPGTRLLVL.

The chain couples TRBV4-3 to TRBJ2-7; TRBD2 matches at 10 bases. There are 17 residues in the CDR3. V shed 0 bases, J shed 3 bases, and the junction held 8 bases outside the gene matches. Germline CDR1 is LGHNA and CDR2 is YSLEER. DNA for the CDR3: TGCGCCAGCAGCCAAGAAGTGGTAGAGCGGGAGGGCTACGAGCAGTACTTC. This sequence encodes CASSQEVVEREGYEQYF.

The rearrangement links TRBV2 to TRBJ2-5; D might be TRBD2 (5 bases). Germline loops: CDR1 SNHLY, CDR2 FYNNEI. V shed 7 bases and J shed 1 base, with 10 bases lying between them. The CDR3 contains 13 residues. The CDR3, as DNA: TGTGCCAGCATAGGACTCCTCCAAGAGACCCAGTACTTC. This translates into CASIGLLQETQYF. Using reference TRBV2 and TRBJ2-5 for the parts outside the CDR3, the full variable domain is EPEVTQTPSHQVTQMGQEVILRCVPISNHLYFYWYRQILGQKVEFLVSFYNNEISEKSEIFDDQFSVERPDGSNFTLKIRSTKLEDSAMYFCASIGLLQETQYFGPGTRLLVL.

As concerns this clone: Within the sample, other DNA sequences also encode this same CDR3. CDR3 nucleotide sequence: TGTGCCAGCAGCGCCGGTACAGGGAACGAGCAGTACTTC. Encoded protein: CASSAGTGNEQYF. The chain is built from TRBV9 and TRBJ2-7; D possibly corresponds to TRBD1 (6 bases). This CDR3 has 13 amino acids. From germline, CDR1 is SGDLS and CDR2 YYNGEE. V was clipped by 3 bases and J by 5 bases, with 12 bases between them.

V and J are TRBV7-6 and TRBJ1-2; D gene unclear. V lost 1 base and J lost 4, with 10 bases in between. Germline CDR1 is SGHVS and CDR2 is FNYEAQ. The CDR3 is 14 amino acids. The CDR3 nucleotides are TGTGCCAGCAGCTTAGGAGACCTAAGCTATGGCTACACCTTC. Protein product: CASSLGDLSYGYTF.

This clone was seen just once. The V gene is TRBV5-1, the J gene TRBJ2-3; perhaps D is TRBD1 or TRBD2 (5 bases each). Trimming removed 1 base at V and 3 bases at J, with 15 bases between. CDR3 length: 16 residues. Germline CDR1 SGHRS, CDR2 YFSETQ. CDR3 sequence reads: CASSLSVGELTDTQYF. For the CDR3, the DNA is TGCGCCAGCAGCTTGTCCGTGGGGGAGTTGACAGATACGCAGTATTTT.

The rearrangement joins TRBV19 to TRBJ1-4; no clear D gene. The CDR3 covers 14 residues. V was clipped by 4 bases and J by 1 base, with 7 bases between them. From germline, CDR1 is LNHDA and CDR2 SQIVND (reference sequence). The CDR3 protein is CASSSWGTNEKLFF. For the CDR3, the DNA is TGTGCCAGTAGTAGCTGGGGAACTAATGAAAAACTGTTTTTT.

CDR3 coding DNA: TGTGCCAGCAGGGGGACTAGCGGGGGAGGCACAGATACGCAGTATTTT. This gives the protein CASRGTSGGGTDTQYF. The rearrangement joins TRBV7-9 to TRBJ2-3; the match to TRBD2 covers 14 bases. The germline gives CDR1 SEHNR, CDR2 FQNEAQ (reference sequence). The CDR3 extends over 16 amino acids. J lost 1 base, V lost 6 bases, and 3 bases had no gene match. Variable domain in full (rest from reference TRBV7-9 and TRBJ2-3): DTGVSQNPRHKITKRGQNVTFRCDPISEHNRLYWYRQTLGQGPEFLTYFQNEAQLEKSRLLSDRFSAERPKGSFSTLEIQRTEQGDSAMYLCASRGTSGGGTDTQYFGPGTRLTVL.

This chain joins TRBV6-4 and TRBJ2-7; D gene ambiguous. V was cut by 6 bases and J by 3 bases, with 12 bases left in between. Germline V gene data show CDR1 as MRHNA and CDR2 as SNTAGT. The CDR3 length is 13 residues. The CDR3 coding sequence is TGTGCCAGCAGGACCCGAGCTCACTACGAGCAGTACTTC. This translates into CASRTRAHYEQYF.

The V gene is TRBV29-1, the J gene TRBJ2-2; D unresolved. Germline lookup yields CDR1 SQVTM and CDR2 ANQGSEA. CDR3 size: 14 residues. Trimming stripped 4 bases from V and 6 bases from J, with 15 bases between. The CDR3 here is CSVVSPVTAGELFF. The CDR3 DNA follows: TGCAGCGTTGTGTCGCCGGTAACAGCCGGGGAGCTGTTTTTT.

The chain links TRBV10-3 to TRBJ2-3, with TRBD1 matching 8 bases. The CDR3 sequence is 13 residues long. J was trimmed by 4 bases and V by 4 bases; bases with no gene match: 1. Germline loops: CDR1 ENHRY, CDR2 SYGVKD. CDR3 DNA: TGTGCCATCAGTGGGACAGGGTCAGATACGCAGTATTTT. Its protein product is CAISGTGSDTQYF.

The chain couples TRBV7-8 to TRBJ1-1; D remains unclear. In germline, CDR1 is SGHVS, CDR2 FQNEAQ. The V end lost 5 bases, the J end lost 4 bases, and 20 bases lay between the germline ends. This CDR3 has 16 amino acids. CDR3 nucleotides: TGTGCCAGCAGCCCCTCGGGATATTTCTGGGGCACTGAAGCTTTCTTT. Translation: CASSPSGYFWGTEAFF.

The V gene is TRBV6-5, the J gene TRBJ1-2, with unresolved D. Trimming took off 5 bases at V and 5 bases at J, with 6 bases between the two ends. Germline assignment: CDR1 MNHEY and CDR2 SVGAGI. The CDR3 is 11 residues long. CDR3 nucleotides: TGTGCCAGCAGTGAAGAATATGGCTACACCTTC. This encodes CASSEEYGYTF.

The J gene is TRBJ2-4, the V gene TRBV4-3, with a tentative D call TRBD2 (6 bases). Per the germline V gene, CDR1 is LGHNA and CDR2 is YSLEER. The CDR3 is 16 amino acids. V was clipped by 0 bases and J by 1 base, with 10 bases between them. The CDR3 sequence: CASSQDPGEAKNIQYF. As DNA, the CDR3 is TGCGCCAGCAGCCAAGATCCGGGAGAGGCCAAAAACATTCAGTACTTC.